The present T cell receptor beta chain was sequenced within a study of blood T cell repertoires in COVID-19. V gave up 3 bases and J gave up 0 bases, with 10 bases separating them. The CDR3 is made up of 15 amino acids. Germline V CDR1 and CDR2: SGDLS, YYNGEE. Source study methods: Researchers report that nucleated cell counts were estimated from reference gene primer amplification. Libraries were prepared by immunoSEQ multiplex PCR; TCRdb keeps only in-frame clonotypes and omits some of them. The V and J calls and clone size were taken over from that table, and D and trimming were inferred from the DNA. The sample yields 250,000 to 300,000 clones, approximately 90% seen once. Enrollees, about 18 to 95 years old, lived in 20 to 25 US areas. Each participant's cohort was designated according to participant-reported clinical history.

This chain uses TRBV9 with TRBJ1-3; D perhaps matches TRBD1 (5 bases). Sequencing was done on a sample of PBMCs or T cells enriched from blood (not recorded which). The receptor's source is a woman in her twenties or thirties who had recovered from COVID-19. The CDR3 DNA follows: TGTGCCAGCAGCGCCAGACAGTTCTCTGGAAACACCATATATTTT. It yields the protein CASSARQFSGNTIYF.